Each of the 15 T cell receptor beta chains below was sequenced from the same sample in a study of blood T cell repertoires in COVID-19. Produced via immunoSEQ multiplex PCR; TCRdb's table is partial and in-frame only. The profile covers some 290,000 clones, with roughly 90% appearing a single time and around 11% taken by the ten largest. Material for sequencing was peripheral blood. The receptors stem from a woman under 40 with COVID-19, enrolled during active disease.

The chain recombines TRBV7-9 with TRBJ1-2, with D possibly being TRBD1 (5 bases). V shed 3 bases and J shed 0 bases, with 11 bases lying between them. Germline V lookup: CDR1 SEHNR, CDR2 FQNEAQ (reference sequence). This CDR3 has 15 residues. The CDR3 spells CASSLIRDSNYGYTF. CDR3 in DNA: TGTGCCAGCAGCTTGATCAGGGATTCTAACTATGGCTACACCTTC.

This rearrangement joins TRBV2 to TRBJ2-2; weak D call: TRBD2 (6 bases). Germline-derived CDR1 and CDR2 are SNHLY and FYNNEI. Between the trimmed V and J ends, which lost 2 bases and 7 bases, there was a span of 8 bases. The CDR3 loop spans 13 amino acids. The CDR3 sequence: CASSETGVGELFF. The CDR3, as DNA: TGTGCCAGCAGTGAAACGGGGGTCGGGGAGCTGTTTTTT.

The chain is built from TRBV7-3 and TRBJ2-2; 8 bases align to TRBD2. Trimming took 5 bases from V and 7 from J; bases not matched to a gene: 6. The germline V gene has CDR1 SGHTA and CDR2 FQGTGA. This CDR3 is 14 amino acids long. The CDR3 bases are TGTGCCAGCAGCCCGGGACTAGGGGTCGGGGAGCTGTTTTTT. Encoded protein: CASSPGLGVGELFF.

The CDR3 nucleotides are TGTGCCAGCAGACAGCGGGAGGAGAGCACAGATACGCAGTATTTT. It yields the protein CASRQREESTDTQYF. V usage is TRBV21-1 and J usage is TRBJ2-3; whether TRBD2, the table's D call, matches the DNA was not checked. TRBV21-1 is a pseudogene locus. The length of the CDR3 is 15 residues.

This sequence joins TRBV30 and TRBJ2-3; 9 bases align to TRBD2. The germline CDR1 and CDR2 sequences are GTSNPN and SVGIG (reference sequence). V shed 5 bases and J 2 bases; nucleotides not matched to a gene: 14. The length of the CDR3 is 17 residues. As DNA, the CDR3 is TGTGCCTGGTATAGGGGAATGACTAGCGGAAACACAGATACGCAGTATTTT. This sequence encodes CAWYRGMTSGNTDTQYF. The whole variable domain, filled in from reference TRBV30 and TRBJ2-3, reads SQTIHQWPATLVQPVGSPLSLECTVEGTSNPNLYWYRQAAGRGLQLLFYSVGIGQISSEVPQNLSASRPQDRQFILSSKKLLLSDSGFYLCAWYRGMTSGNTDTQYFGPGTRLTVL.

CDR3 region: CASSLSGNQPQHF. CDR3 sequence (DNA): TGTGCCAGCAGCTTATCCGGCAATCAGCCCCAGCATTTT. The genes are TRBV11-2 and TRBJ1-5; D call uncertain. V gave up 2 bases and J gave up 2 bases, with 4 bases separating them. CDR3 length: 13 residues. Germline CDR1 is SGHAT and CDR2 is FQNNGV.

The chain joins TRBV27 to TRBJ2-2; D gene uncertain. V gave up 10 bases and J gave up 5 bases, with 5 bases separating them. There are 10 residues in the CDR3. The V gene's germline CDR1 is MNHEY and CDR2 SMNVEV (reference sequence). As DNA, the CDR3 is TGTGCCATCCTGACCGGGGAGCTGTTTTTT. This translates into CAILTGELFF.

This sequence joins TRBV9 and TRBJ2-7; 8 bases are shared with TRBD1. Germline V gene lookup returns CDR1 SGDLS and CDR2 YYNGEE. CDR3 size: 15 residues. J lost 5 bases, V lost 1 base, and 8 bases had no gene match. The CDR3 coding sequence is TGTGCCAGCAGCGTAACACAGGGGGTGTTCGACGAGCAGTACTTC. Protein product: CASSVTQGVFDEQYF.

The rearrangement joins TRBV30 to TRBJ2-2; 8 bases match TRBD1. V lost 3 bases to trimming and J lost 0 bases; unmatched junction nucleotides: 15. The CDR3 covers 19 residues. Germline loops: CDR1 GTSNPN, CDR2 SVGIG (reference sequence). The CDR3 nucleotides are TGTGCCTGGAGGGTGTTGTGGGGCCAGGACAGGGCGAACACCGGGGAGCTGTTTTTT. This translates into CAWRVLWGQDRANTGELFF.

This clone was seen just once. The V gene is TRBV29-1, the J gene TRBJ1-1, with D unresolved. Trimming shortened V by 4 bases and J by 1 base, and 7 bases separated the two germline ends. The CDR3 sequence is 12 residues long. Germline-derived CDR1 and CDR2 are SQVTM and ANQGSEA. The chain's CDR3 is CSVGSGNTEAFF. The CDR3 DNA reads as TGCAGCGTTGGATCAGGGAACACTGAAGCTTTCTTT.

The J gene is TRBJ2-5, the V gene TRBV20-1, with 7 bases identical to TRBD2. Trimming removed 6 bases from V and 5 bases from J; junction bases left unmatched: 3. Looked up from germline, CDR1 is DFQATT and CDR2 is SNEGSKA (reference sequence). This CDR3 is built from 11 residues. CDR3 nucleotide sequence: TGCAGTGCAAAGGGAGGGGAGACCCAGTACTTC. Translating it yields CSAKGGETQYF.

The chain recombines TRBV2 with TRBJ2-1; the D gene is possibly TRBD2 (6 bases). The germline V gene has CDR1 SNHLY and CDR2 FYNNEI. Trimming stripped 0 bases from V and 4 bases from J, with 16 bases between. This CDR3 region has 17 residues. CDR3 DNA: TGTGCCAGCAGTGAAGCGGGGGGATATGGGGTTTACAATGAGCAGTTCTTC. It encodes CASSEAGGYGVYNEQFF.

V and J are TRBV7-2 and TRBJ2-7, with TRBD2 matching over 9 bases. This CDR3 comprises 15 residues. In germline, CDR1 is SGHTA, CDR2 FQGNSA. Trimming removed 1 base from V and 4 bases from J; junction bases left unmatched: 5. The chain's CDR3 is CASSLGPSGKYEQYF. The CDR3 nucleotides are TGTGCCAGCAGCTTAGGGCCTAGCGGGAAATACGAGCAGTACTTC. Complete variable domain (other parts from reference TRBV7-2 and TRBJ2-7): GAGVSQSPSNKVTEKGKDVELRCDPISGHTALYWYRQSLGQGLEFLIYFQGNSAPDKSGLPSDRFSAERTGGSVSTLTIQRTQQEDSAVYLCASSLGPSGKYEQYFGPGTRLTVT.

The chain carries TRBV21-1 and TRBJ2-5; TRBD2, the D gene given by the table, was not confirmed from the DNA. TRBV21-1 has pseudogene status. The length of the CDR3 is 19 residues. The CDR3 spells CASSKKPGLAIDHQETQYF. For the CDR3, the DNA is TGTGCCAGCAGCAAAAAACCGGGACTAGCGATAGACCACCAAGAGACCCAGTACTTC.

The V call is TRBV6-2 or TRBV6-3, the J call TRBJ2-7; no reliable D call. This CDR3 is built from 11 residues. V was pared by 5 bases and J by 2 bases, with 4 bases between. Germline CDR1 and CDR2: MNHEY and SVGEGT. The DNA of the CDR3 is TGTGCCAGCAGTCCCGCCTACGAGCAGTACTTC. This sequence encodes CASSPAYEQYF.